The rows below give T cell receptor beta chains drawn from one sample of a study of immune cell composition in non-small cell lung cancer. The data were produced by immunoSEQ multiplex PCR, yet TCRdb's version contains in-frame clones alone and is incomplete. Counted here are 450 to 500 clones, around four fifths occurring once; the ten biggest clones make up about 8.2%. The sample was lung tumor tissue. The receptors shown here come from a human donor with non-small cell lung cancer. Both conserved end residues are part of each CDR3. The D gene is left open where the match is weak. Clone sizes are given selectively: once, few, many, or a class where the clone is expanded.

V gene	D gene	clone size	J gene	CDR3 protein	CDR3 DNA
TRBV5-8	TRBD1	NA	TRBJ1-3	CASMKGAPLGNTIYF	TGTGCCAGCATGAAGGGGGCACCACTCGGAAACACCATATATTTT
TRBV5-4	NA	once	TRBJ2-5	CASSLDRAMETQYF	TGTGCCAGCAGCTTGGATCGAGCGATGGAGACCCAGTACTTC
TRBV2	NA	few	TRBJ2-3	CASSSTSTDTQYF	TGTGCCAGCAGTTCCACTAGCACAGATACGCAGTATTTT
TRBV28	NA	NA	TRBJ2-7	CASSFPPRGLRPGCYEQYF	TGTGCCAGCAGTTTCCCCCCCCGAGGGTTGAGGCCAGGCTGCTACGAGCAGTACTTC
TRBV11-2	TRBD1	few	TRBJ1-4	CASSSWDREPEKLFF	TGTGCCAGCAGCTCTTGGGACAGGGAGCCTGAAAAACTGTTTTTT
TRBV5-4	TRBD2	NA	TRBJ2-3	CASSLGAGVSTDTQYF	TGTGCCAGCAGCTTGGGAGCGGGGGTGAGCACAGATACGCAGTATTTT
TRBV5-1	TRBD1	NA	TRBJ2-2	CASSLQGATGELFF	TGCGCCAGCAGCTTACAGGGGGCCACCGGGGAGCTGTTTTTT
TRBV19	NA	few	TRBJ2-7	CASSREEGGPYEQYF	TGTGCCAGTAGTAGGGAGGAGGGGGGGCCCTACGAGCAGTACTTC
TRBV28	NA	NA	TRBJ2-7	CASSKNGARNYEQYF	TGTGCCAGCAGCAAAAATGGGGCCAGAAACTACGAGCAGTACTTC
TRBV25-1	NA	NA	TRBJ1-1	CASRQLRNTEAFF	TGTGCCAGCAGACAGCTACGGAACACTGAAGCTTTCTTT
TRBV5-1	TRBD1	NA	TRBJ2-1	CASSAEWTGEKQRFF	TGCGCCAGCAGCGCTGAGTGGACAGGAGAAAAGCAGCGGTTCTTC
TRBV6-5	NA	NA	TRBJ2-6	CAARPGSGANVLTF	TGTGCCGCCCGACCCGGGTCTGGGGCCAACGTCCTGACTTTC
TRBV29-1	NA	once	TRBJ2-7	CSVEVQGLAYEQYF	TGCAGCGTTGAAGTCCAGGGCCTCGCCTACGAGCAGTACTTC
TRBV18	NA	NA	TRBJ1-5	CASSPTKAHDQPQHF	TGTGCCAGCTCACCTACCAAAGCTCATGATCAGCCCCAGCATTTT
TRBV14	NA	NA	TRBJ1-1	CASSQDSGILNTEAFF	TGTGCCAGCAGCCAAGATTCGGGGATCCTGAACACTGAAGCTTTCTTT
TRBV5-4	TRBD1	NA	TRBJ2-5	CASSTWDRREGAQYF	TGTGCCAGCAGCACCTGGGACAGGCGGGAAGGGGCCCAGTACTTC
TRBV6-1	TRBD2	NA	TRBJ2-1	CASSASGGRNNEQFF	TGTGCCAGCAGTGCTAGCGGGGGAAGAAACAATGAGCAGTTCTTC
TRBV12-2	NA	NA	TRBJ2-6	CASRFHRGQANVLTF	TGTGCAAGTCGCTTCCACAGGGGGCAGGCCAACGTCCTGACTTTC
TRBV7-9	NA	NA	TRBJ1-5	CASSPVGGEGNQPQHF	TGTGCCAGCAGCCCAGTGGGGGGGGAGGGCAATCAGCCCCAGCATTTT
TRBV7-2	NA	NA	TRBJ2-2	CASSLVRPTGELFF	TGTGCCAGCAGCTTAGTGAGGCCTACCGGGGAGCTGTTTTTT
TRBV14	NA	NA	TRBJ1-2	CASSQEIRKGVVGYTF	TGTGCCAGCAGCCAAGAAATCCGAAAAGGGGTAGTCGGCTACACCTTC
TRBV10-1	TRBD2	few	TRBJ2-3	CASSPGGVPDTQYF	TGCGCCAGCAGTCCTGGGGGGGTCCCAGATACGCAGTATTTT
TRBV19	TRBD1	once	TRBJ2-7	CASSKRGTEDEQYF	TGTGCCAGTAGTAAGAGGGGGACAGAGGACGAGCAGTACTTC
TRBV18	NA	NA	TRBJ1-6	CASSPPSGNNSPLHF	TGTGCCAGCTCACCACCGTCGGGGAATAATTCACCCCTCCACTTT
TRBV7-9	NA	NA	TRBJ2-1	CASSQHTQEDYNEQFF	TGTGCCAGCAGCCAACATACCCAGGAGGATTACAATGAGCAGTTCTTC
TRBV5-1	NA	NA	TRBJ2-3	CASSEGGVADTQYF	TGCGCCTCCTCCGAGGGGGGGGTCGCAGATACGCAGTATTTT
TRBV23-1	TRBD1	NA	TRBJ2-5	CASSHRMRGPETQYF	TGCGCCAGCAGTCACCGGATGAGGGGGCCAGAGACCCAGTACTTC
TRBV2	NA	NA	TRBJ1-5	CASTLPGGDPQHF	TGTGCCAGCACTCTCCCGGGGGGGGATCCCCAGCATTTT
TRBV6-1	NA	NA	TRBJ1-2	CASSLGGLNYGYTF	TGTGCCAGCAGTCTCGGGGGACTTAACTATGGCTACACCTTC
TRBV30	NA	few	TRBJ2-3	CAWSEQGGDTQYF	TGTGCCTGGAGTGAACAGGGTGGAGATACGCAGTATTTT
TRBV5-4	TRBD2	NA	TRBJ2-5	CASSHWGLAGDQETQYF	TGTGCCAGCAGCCACTGGGGACTAGCGGGGGACCAAGAGACCCAGTACTTC
TRBV2	TRBD2	NA	TRBJ2-1	CASRTLAGSEQFF	TGTGCCAGCAGAACCTTAGCGGGATCTGAGCAGTTCTTC
TRBV11-3	NA	NA	TRBJ2-5	CASSPSRGGGQETQYF	TGTGCCAGCAGCCCCTCGAGGGGGGGTGGACAAGAGACCCAGTACTTC
TRBV6-6	NA	NA	TRBJ1-2	CASSLGGLNYGYTF	TGTGCCAGCAGTCTCGGGGGACTTAACTATGGCTACACCTTC
TRBV19	NA	NA	TRBJ1-4	CASSIDMGASALFF	TGTGCCAGTAGTATCGACATGGGGGCAAGCGCACTGTTTTTT
TRBV18	TRBD2	NA	TRBJ2-5	CASSTSSGGQGTQYF	TGTGCCAGCTCAACATCTAGCGGGGGCCAGGGGACCCAGTACTTC
TRBV5-1	TRBD2	NA	TRBJ2-5	CASSLIAGEKETQYF	TGCGCCAGCAGCTTGATAGCGGGGGAAAAAGAGACCCAGTACTTC